This T cell receptor beta chain comes out of a study of control samples from healthy donors and cancer patients. The germline V and J ends were trimmed by 5 bases and 8 bases, with 15 bases remaining between them. This CDR3 spans 13 amino acids. Profiling relied on immunoSEQ multiplex PCR, and the TCRdb table lists in-frame clones only, not all of them. Counted here are about 34,000 clones, 80% to 95% occurring once; the ten biggest clones make up 1.7%. The source of this sequence is a man aged 40-55 years with colorectal cancer. Sample: PBMCs. The V and J genes are TRBV12-3 or TRBV12-4 and TRBJ1-2; D uncertain. The CDR3 reads CASSRRVTEGYTF. The CDR3 coding sequence is TGTGCCAGCAGTCGGAGGGTGACGGAGGGCTACACCTTC.